The next 7 T cell receptor beta chains were all read from a single sample in a study of blood T cell repertoires in COVID-19. TCRdb's table, derived via immunoSEQ multiplex PCR, lists solely in-frame clones and lacks some. Of about 140,000 clones listed, 79% are singletons. Sequences were obtained from peripheral blood. The receptors come from a man aged 55 to 70 with acute or convalescent COVID-19.

CDR3 residues: CASSRPRGQRNTEAFF. The DNA of the CDR3 is TGTGCCAGCAGTCGACCCCGGGGACAGCGGAACACTGAAGCTTTCTTT. The chain recombines TRBV6-2 or TRBV6-3 with TRBJ1-1; TRBD1 agrees at 7 bases. The junction had 10 bases not matched to a gene; V was cut back by 5 bases and J by 1 base. This CDR3 spans 16 amino acids. CDR1 MNHEY and CDR2 SVGEGT come from the germline V gene.

The CDR3 spells CASRPQGLNTEAFF. CDR3 in DNA: TGCGCCAGCAGACCGCAGGGATTGAACACTGAAGCTTTCTTT. V is TRBV5-1 and J is TRBJ1-1, with a possible D match to TRBD1 (5 bases). This CDR3 is built from 14 residues. V lost 5 bases to trimming and J lost 0 bases, with 11 bases between them. CDR1 is SGHRS and CDR2 is YFSETQ in the germline V gene.

V and J are TRBV7-9 and TRBJ2-7, with D possibly matching TRBD2 (6 bases). The CDR3 is 15 residues long. Per the germline V gene, CDR1 is SEHNR and CDR2 is FQNEAQ (reference sequence). V lost 6 bases to trimming and J lost 7 bases, with 22 bases between them. DNA of the CDR3: TGTGCCAGCAGTTCCGCGGGGACTGATGGGTGGGAGCAGTACTTC. Protein sequence: CASSSAGTDGWEQYF. Full variable domain (missing parts from reference TRBV7-9 and TRBJ2-7): DTGVSQNPRHKITKRGQNVTFRCDPISEHNRLYWYRQTLGQGPEFLTYFQNEAQLEKSRLLSDRFSAERPKGSFSTLEIQRTEQGDSAMYLCASSSAGTDGWEQYFGPGTRLTVT.

The chain recombines TRBV7-9 with TRBJ2-5; TRBD2 is a possible D gene (6 bases). Trimming removed 1 base from V and 2 bases from J, with 8 bases in between. CDR1 is SEHNR, CDR2 FQNEAQ, per germline (reference sequence). This CDR3 has 14 amino acids. CDR3 sequence (DNA): TGTGCCAGCAGCTTAGTTGGGAGGCAAGAGACCCAGTACTTC. Residues: CASSLVGRQETQYF.

V and J are TRBV23-1 and TRBJ1-4; perhaps TRBD1 as D (5 bases). TRBV23-1 is an ORF, and what it does is uncertain. The V end was cut by 2 bases, the J end by 5 bases, with 15 bases between. CDR3 length: 16 residues. CDR3 DNA sequence: TGCGCCAGCAGTCAACCCACTGGGGCCCCGAATGAAAAACTGTTTTTT. Translating gives CASSQPTGAPNEKLFF.

The chain uses TRBV12-3 or TRBV12-4 and TRBJ1-2; 9 positions agree with TRBD1. V was clipped by 7 bases and J by 7 bases; unmatched bases: 7. CDR3 length: 13 residues. The CDR3 loop reads CASTIQGAFGYTF. The CDR3 bases are TGTGCCAGCACCATACAGGGGGCGTTTGGCTACACCTTC.

The rearrangement joins TRBV6-5 to TRBJ1-2, with D perhaps TRBD1 (5 bases). The CDR3 runs 14 residues. Deletions cut 10 bases from V and 4 bases from J, with 19 bases between. The germline CDR1 and CDR2 sequences are MNHEY and SVGAGI. The CDR3 spells CATRGDQVAYGYTF. In nucleotides, the CDR3 is TGTGCCACTCGGGGGGACCAAGTCGCCTATGGCTACACCTTC.